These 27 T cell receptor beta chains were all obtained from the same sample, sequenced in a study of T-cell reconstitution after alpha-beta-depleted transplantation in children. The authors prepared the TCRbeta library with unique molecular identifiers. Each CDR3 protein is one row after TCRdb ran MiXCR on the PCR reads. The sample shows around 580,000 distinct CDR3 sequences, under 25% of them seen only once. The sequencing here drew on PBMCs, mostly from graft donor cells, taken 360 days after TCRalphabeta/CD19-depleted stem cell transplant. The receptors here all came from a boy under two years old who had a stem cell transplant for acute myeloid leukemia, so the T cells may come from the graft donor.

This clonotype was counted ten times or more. The CDR3 is CASSQEATGGRSSYNEQFF. CDR3 sequence (DNA): TGTGCCAGCAGCCAAGAGGCGACCGGGGGGCGAAGCTCCTACAATGAGCAGTTCTTC. The chain recombines TRBV4-2 with TRBJ2-1; possible D gene TRBD2, 7 bases. Deletions cut 0 bases from V and 0 bases from J, with 18 bases between. Germline values: CDR1 LGHNA, CDR2 YNFKEQ. CDR3 length: 19 residues.

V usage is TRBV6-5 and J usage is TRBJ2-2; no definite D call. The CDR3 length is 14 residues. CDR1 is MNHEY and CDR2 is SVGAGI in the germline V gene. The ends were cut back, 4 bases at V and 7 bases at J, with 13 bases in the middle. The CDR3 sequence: CASSLLRANGELFF. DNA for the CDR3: TGTGCCAGCAGTTTACTCCGGGCAAACGGGGAGCTGTTTTTT.

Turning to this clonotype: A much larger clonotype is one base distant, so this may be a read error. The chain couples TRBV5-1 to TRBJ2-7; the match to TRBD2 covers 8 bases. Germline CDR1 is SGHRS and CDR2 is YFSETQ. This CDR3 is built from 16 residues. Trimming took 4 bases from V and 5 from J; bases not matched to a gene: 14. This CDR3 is CASSRVTGTSINEQYF. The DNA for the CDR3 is TGCGCCAGCAGCCGCGTCACCGGGACTAGTATCAACGAGCAGTACTTC. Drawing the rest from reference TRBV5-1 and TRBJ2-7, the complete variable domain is KAGVTQTPRYLIKTRGQQVTLSCSPISGHRSVSWYQQTPGQGLQFLFEYFSETQRNKGNFPGRFSGRQFSNSRSEMNVSTLELGDSALYLCASSRVTGTSINEQYFGPGTRLTVT.

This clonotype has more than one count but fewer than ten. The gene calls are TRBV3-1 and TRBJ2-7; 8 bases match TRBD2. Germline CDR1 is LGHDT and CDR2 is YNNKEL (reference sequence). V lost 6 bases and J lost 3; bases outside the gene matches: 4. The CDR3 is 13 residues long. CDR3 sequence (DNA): TGTGCCAGCAGAGGGACTAGTCGCTACGAGCAGTACTTC. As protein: CASRGTSRYEQYF.

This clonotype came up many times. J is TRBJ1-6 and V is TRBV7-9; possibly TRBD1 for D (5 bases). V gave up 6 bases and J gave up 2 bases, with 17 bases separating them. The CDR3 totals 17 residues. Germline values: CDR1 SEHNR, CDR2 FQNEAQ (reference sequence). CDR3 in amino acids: CASSARDRGPYNSPLHF. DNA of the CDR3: TGTGCCAGCAGTGCTAGGGACCGTGGCCCCTATAATTCACCCCTCCACTTT.

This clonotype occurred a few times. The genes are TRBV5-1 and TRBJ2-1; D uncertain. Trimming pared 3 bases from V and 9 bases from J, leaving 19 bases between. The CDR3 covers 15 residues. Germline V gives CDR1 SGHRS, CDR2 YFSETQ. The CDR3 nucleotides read TGCGCCAGCAGCTCGGGCGCTAACGGTCAGGCTGAGCAGTTCTTC. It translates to CASSSGANGQAEQFF.

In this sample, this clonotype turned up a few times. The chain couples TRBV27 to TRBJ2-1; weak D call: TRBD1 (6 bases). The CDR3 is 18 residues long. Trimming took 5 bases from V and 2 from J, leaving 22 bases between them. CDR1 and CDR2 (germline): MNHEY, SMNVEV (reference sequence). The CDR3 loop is CASSPLARQERTYNEQFF. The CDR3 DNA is TGTGCCAGCAGTCCCCTCGCCCGACAGGAAAGGACCTACAATGAGCAGTTCTTC.

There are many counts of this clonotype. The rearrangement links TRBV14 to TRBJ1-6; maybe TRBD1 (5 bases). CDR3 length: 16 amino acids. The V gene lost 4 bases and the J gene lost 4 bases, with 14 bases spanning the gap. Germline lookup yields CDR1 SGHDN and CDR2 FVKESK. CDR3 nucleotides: TGTGCCAGCAGCCCGGAGACAGAGTCTTATAATTCACCCCTCCACTTT. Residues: CASSPETESYNSPLHF.

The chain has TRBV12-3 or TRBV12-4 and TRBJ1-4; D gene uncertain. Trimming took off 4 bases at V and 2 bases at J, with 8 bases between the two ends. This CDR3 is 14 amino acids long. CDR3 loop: CASSSVPTNEKLFF. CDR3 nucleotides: TGTGCCAGCAGTTCAGTCCCGACTAATGAAAAACTGTTTTTT.

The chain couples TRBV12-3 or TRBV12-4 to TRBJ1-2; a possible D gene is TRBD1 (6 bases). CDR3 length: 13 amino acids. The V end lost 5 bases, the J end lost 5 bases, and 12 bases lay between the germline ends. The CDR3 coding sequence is TGTGCCAGCAGTCCTAAGGACAGTTATGGCTACACCTTC. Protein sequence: CASSPKDSYGYTF.

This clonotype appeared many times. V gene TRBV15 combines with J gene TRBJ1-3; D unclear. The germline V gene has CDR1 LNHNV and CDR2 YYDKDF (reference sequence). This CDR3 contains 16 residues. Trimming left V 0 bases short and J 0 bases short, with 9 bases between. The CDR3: CATSRDPGISGNTIYF. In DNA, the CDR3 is TGTGCCACCAGCAGAGATCCCGGGATCTCTGGAAACACCATATATTTT.

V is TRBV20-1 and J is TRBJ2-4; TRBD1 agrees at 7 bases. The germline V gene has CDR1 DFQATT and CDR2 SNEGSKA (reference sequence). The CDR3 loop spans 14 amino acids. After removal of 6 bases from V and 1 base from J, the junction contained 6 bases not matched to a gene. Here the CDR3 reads CSAIRGLAKNIQYF. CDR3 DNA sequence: TGCAGTGCAATTAGGGGGCTCGCCAAAAACATTCAGTACTTC.

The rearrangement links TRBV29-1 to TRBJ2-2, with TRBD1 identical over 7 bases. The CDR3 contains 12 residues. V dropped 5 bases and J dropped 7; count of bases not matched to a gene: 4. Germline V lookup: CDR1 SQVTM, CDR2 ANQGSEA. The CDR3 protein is CSVHRGNGELFF. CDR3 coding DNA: TGCAGCGTTCACAGGGGAAACGGGGAGCTGTTTTTT.

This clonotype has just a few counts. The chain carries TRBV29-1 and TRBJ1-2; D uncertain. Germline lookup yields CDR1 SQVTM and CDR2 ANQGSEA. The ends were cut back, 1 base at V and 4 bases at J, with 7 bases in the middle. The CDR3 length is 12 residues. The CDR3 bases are TGCAGCGTTGAAGCGGTCTTCTATGGCTACACCTTC. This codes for CSVEAVFYGYTF. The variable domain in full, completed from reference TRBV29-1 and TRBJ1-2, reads SAVISQKPSRDICQRGTSLTIQCQVDSQVTMMFWYRQQPGQSLTLIATANQGSEATYESGFVIDKFPISRPNLTFSTLTVSNMSPEDSSIYLCSVEAVFYGYTFGSGTRLTVV.

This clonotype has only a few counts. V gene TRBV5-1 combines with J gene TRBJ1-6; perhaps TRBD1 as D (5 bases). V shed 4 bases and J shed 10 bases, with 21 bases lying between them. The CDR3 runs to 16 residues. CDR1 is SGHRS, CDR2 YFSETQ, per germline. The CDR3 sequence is CASSPASRDLGSPLHF. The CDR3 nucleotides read TGCGCCAGCAGCCCGGCCTCCAGGGATTTAGGGTCACCCCTCCACTTT. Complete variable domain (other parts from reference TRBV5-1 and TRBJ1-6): KAGVTQTPRYLIKTRGQQVTLSCSPISGHRSVSWYQQTPGQGLQFLFEYFSETQRNKGNFPGRFSGRQFSNSRSEMNVSTLELGDSALYLCASSPASRDLGSPLHFGNGTRLTVT.

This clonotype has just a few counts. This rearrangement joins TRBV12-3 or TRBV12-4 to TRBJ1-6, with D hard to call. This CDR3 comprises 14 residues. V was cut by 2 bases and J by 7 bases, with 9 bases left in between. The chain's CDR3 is CASSLLQGNSPLHF. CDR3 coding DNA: TGTGCCAGCAGTTTATTACAAGGGAATTCACCCCTCCACTTT.

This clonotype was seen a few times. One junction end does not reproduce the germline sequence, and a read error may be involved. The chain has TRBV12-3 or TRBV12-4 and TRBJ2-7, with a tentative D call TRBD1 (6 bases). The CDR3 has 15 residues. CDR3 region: CASSLVTGSVYEQYF. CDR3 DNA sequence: TGTGCCAGCAGCTTAGTGACAGGATCCGTCTACGAGCAGTACTTC.

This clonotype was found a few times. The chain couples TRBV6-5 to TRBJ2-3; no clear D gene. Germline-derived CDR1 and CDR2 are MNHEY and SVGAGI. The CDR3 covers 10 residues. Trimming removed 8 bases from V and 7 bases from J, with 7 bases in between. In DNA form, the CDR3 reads TGTGCCAGCGGGGAATATACGCAGTATTTT. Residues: CASGEYTQYF.

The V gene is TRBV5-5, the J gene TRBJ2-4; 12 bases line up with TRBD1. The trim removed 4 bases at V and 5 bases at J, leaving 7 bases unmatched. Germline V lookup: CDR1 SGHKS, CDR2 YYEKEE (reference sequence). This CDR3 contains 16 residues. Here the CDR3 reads CASSRRDRGRENIQYF. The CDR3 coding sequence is TGTGCCAGCAGCCGCCGGGACAGGGGGCGAGAAAACATTCAGTACTTC. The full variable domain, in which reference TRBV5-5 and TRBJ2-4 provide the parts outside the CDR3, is DAGVTQSPTHLIKTRGQQVTLRCSPISGHKSVSWYQQVLGQGPQFIFQYYEKEERGRGNFPDRFSARQFPNYSSELNVNALLLGDSALYLCASSRRDRGRENIQYFGAGTRLSVL.

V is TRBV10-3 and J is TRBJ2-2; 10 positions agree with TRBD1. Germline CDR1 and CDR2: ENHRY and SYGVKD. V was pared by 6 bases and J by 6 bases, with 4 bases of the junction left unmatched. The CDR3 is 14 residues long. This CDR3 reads CAIRDRGSPGELFF. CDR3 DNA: TGTGCCATCAGGGACAGGGGGAGCCCCGGGGAGCTGTTTTTT.

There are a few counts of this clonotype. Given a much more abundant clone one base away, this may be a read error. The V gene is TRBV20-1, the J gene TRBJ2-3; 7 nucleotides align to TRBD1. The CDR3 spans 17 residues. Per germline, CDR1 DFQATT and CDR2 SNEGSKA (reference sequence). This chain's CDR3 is CCARPLPTGIETDTQYF. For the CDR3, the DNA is TGCTGTGCTAGACCCCTCCCGACAGGGATAGAGACAGATACGCAGTATTTT.

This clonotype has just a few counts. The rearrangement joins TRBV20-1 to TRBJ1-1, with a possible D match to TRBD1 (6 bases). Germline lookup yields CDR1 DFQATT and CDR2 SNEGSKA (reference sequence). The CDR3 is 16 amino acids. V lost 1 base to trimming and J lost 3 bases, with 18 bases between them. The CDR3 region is CSARGGGGRSDTEAFF. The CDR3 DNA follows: TGCAGTGCTAGAGGAGGTGGGGGGCGTTCGGACACTGAAGCTTTCTTT.

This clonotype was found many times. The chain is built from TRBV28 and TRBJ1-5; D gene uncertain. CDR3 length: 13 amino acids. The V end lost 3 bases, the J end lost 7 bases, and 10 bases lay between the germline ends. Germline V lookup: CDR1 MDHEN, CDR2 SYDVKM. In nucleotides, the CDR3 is TGTGCCAGCAGTTTTATCGACGTCCAGCCCCAGCATTTT. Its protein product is CASSFIDVQPQHF.

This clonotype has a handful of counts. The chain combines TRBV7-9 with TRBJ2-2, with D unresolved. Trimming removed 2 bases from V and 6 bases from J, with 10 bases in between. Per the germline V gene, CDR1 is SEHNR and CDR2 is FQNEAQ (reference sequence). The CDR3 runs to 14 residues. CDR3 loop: CASSLSAASGELFF. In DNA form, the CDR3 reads TGTGCCAGCAGCTTATCTGCGGCATCCGGGGAGCTGTTTTTT.

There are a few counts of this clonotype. The CDR3 DNA is TGTGCCAGCAGTTCTAGCGGGGGCTACGAGCAGTACTTC. Its protein is CASSSSGGYEQYF. The rearrangement joins TRBV7-2 to TRBJ2-7; 10 nucleotides line up with TRBD2. This CDR3 comprises 13 residues. Germline trimming cut 6 bases from V and 3 bases from J; bases unmatched to any gene: 2. Germline loops: CDR1 SGHTA, CDR2 FQGNSA.

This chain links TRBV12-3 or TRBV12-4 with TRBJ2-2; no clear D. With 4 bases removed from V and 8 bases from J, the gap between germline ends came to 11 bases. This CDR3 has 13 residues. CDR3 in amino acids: CASSSSSGGELFF. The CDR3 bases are TGTGCCAGCAGTTCCTCTTCTGGTGGGGAGCTGTTTTTT.

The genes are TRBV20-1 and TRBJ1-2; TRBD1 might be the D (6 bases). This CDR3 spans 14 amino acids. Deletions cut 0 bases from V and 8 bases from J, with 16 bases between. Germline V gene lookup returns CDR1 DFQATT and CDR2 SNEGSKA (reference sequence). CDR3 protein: CSARDGGLGGGYTF. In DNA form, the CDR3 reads TGCAGTGCTAGAGATGGAGGCTTGGGGGGCGGCTACACCTTC.